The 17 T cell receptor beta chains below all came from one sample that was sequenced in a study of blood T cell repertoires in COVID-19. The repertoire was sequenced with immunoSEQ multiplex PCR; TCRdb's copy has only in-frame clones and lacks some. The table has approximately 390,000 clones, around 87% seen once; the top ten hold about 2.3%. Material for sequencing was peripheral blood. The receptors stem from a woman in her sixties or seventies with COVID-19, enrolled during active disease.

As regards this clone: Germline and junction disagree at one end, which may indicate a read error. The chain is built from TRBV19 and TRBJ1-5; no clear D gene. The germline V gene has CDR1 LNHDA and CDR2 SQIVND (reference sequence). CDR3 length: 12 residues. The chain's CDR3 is CASSIVGQPQHF. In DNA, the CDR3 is TGTGCCAGTAGTATAGTGGGCCAGCCTCAGCATTTT. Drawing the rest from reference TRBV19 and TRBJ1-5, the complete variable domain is DGGITQSPKYLFRKEGQNVTLSCEQNLNHDAMYWYRQDPGQGLRLIYYSQIVNDFQKGDIAEGYSVSREKKESFPLTVTSAQKNPTAFYLCASSIVGQPQHFGDGTRLSIL.

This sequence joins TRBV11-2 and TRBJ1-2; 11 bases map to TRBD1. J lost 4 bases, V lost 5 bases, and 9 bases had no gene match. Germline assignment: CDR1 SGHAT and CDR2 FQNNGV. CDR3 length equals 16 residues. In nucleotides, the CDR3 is TGTGCCAGCAGCCGGACAGGGGGCGCCAACTTCTATGGCTACACCTTC. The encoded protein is CASSRTGGANFYGYTF.

CDR3 coding DNA: TGTGCCAGCAGCTTATATGGGGCCAATGAAGCTTTCTTT. As protein: CASSLYGANEAFF. The chain carries TRBV7-3 and TRBJ1-1; D might be TRBD1 (5 bases). Trimming took off 2 bases at V and 7 bases at J, with 11 bases between the two ends. The CDR3 is made up of 13 amino acids. Germline V gives CDR1 SGHTA, CDR2 FQGTGA.

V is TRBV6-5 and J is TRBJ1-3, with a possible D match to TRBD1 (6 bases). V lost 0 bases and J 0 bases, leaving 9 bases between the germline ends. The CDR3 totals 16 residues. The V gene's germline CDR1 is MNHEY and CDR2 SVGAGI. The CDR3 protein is CASSYSRGHSGNTIYF. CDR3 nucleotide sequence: TGTGCCAGCAGTTACTCGAGGGGACACTCTGGAAACACCATATATTTT.

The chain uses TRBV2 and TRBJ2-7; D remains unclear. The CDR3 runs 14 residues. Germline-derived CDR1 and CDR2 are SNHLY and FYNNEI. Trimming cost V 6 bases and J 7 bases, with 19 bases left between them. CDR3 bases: TGTGCCAGCAGACTATCCTCAGCTAGACCTGAGCAGTACTTC. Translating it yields CASRLSSARPEQYF.

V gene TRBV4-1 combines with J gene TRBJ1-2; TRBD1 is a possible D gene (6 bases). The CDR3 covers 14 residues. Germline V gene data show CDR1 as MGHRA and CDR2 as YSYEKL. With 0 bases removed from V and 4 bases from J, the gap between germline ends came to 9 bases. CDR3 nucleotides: TGCGCCAGCAGCCAAGATGGGACAACCTATGGCTACACCTTC. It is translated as CASSQDGTTYGYTF.

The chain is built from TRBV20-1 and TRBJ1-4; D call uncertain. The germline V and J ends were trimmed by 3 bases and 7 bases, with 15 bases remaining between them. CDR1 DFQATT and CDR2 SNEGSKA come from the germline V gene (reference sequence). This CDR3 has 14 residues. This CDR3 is CSASMRAKGEKLFF. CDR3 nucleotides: TGCAGTGCTAGTATGAGGGCGAAAGGTGAAAAACTGTTTTTT.

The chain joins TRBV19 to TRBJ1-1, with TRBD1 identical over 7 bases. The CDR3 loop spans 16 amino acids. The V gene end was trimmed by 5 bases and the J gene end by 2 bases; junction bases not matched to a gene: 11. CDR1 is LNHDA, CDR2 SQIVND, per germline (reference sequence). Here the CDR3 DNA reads TGTGCCAGTAGTGTTACAGGGGTGGACCTAAACACTGAAGCTTTCTTT. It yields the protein CASSVTGVDLNTEAFF.

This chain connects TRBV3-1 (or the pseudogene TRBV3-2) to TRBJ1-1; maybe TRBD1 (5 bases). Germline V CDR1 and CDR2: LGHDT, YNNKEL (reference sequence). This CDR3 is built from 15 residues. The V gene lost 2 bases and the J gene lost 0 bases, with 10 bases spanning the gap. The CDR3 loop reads CASSQLPGMNTEAFF. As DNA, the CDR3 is TGTGCCAGCAGCCAATTACCAGGGATGAACACTGAAGCTTTCTTT.

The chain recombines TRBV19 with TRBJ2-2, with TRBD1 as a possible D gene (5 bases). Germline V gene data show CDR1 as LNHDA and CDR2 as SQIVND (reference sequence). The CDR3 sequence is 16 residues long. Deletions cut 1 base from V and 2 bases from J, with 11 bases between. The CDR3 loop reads CASSIGQGTNTGELFF. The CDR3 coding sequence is TGTGCCAGTAGTATAGGGCAGGGAACTAACACCGGGGAGCTGTTTTTT.

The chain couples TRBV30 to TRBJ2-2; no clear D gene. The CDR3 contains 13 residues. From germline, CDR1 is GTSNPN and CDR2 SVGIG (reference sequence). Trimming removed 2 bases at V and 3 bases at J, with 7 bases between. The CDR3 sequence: CAWSPPYTGELFF. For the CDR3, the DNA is TGTGCCTGGAGTCCCCCCTACACCGGGGAGCTGTTTTTT.

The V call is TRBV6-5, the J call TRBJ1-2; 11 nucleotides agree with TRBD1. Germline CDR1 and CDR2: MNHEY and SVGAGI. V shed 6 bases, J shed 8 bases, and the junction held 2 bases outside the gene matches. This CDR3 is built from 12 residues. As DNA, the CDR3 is TGTGCCAGCAGCTGGACAGGGGGCGGCTACACCTTC. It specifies CASSWTGGGYTF.

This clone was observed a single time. The CDR3 DNA reads as TGTGCCAGCAGCTTGACAGGTTTAGAGACCCAGTACTTC. Amino acids: CASSLTGLETQYF. The rearrangement joins TRBV11-1 to TRBJ2-5, with D possibly being TRBD1 (6 bases). Trimming left V 3 bases short and J 4 bases short, with 9 bases between. This CDR3 contains 13 residues. CDR1 and CDR2 from the germline V gene are SGHAT and FQDESV (reference sequence).

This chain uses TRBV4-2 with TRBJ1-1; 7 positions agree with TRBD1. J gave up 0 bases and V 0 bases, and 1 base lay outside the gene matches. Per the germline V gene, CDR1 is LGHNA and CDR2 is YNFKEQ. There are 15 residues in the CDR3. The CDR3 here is CASSQEQGMNTEAFF. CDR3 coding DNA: TGTGCCAGCAGCCAAGAACAGGGGATGAACACTGAAGCTTTCTTT.

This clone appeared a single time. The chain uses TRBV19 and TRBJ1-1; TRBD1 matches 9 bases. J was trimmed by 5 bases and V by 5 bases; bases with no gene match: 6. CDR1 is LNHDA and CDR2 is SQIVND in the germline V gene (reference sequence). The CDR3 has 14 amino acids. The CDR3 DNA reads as TGTGCCAGTAGTGGGACAGGGAAACCGACTGAAGCTTTCTTT. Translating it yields CASSGTGKPTEAFF.

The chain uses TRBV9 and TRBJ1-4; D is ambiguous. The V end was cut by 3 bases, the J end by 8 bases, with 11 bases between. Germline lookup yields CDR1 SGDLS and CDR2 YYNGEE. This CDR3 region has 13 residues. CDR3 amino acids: CASSATQVEKLFF. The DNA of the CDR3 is TGTGCCAGCAGCGCGACCCAGGTGGAAAAACTGTTTTTT.

CDR3 bases: TGTGCCAGCTCACCAACGGGGGGGACCAACTATGGCTACACCTTC. This gives the protein CASSPTGGTNYGYTF. The V and J genes are TRBV18 and TRBJ1-2, with D tentatively TRBD1 (5 bases). The germline V gene encodes CDR1 KGHSH and CDR2 LQKENI. The V end was cut by 2 bases, the J end by 2 bases, with 12 bases between. The CDR3 extends over 15 amino acids.